Following are 2 T cell receptor beta chains from one sample sequenced in a study of response to subunit inactivated influenza vaccine. TCRdb re-derived calls from the RT-PCR reads in MiXCR, one entry per CDR3 protein. The sample consists of approximately 520,000 distinct CDR3 sequences, approximately 17% of them appearing once. The input for sequencing was CD4+ T cells sorted from PBMCs, taken around 25 months after vaccination. The receptors come from a man in his fifties or sixties who received an inactivated influenza vaccine.

This clonotype was observed a handful of times. The chain is built from TRBV24-1 and TRBJ2-2; D not certain. CDR1 and CDR2 from the germline V gene are KGHDR and SFDVKD. The CDR3 loop spans 15 amino acids. V lost 0 bases and J 1 base, leaving 5 bases between the germline ends. The CDR3: CATSDLNRNTGELFF. CDR3 nucleotides: TGTGCCACCAGTGATTTGAACAGGAACACCGGGGAGCTGTTTTTT.

This sequence joins TRBV6-1 and TRBJ2-2; no definite D call. V lost 6 bases to trimming and J lost 3 bases, with 8 bases between them. In germline, CDR1 is MNHNS, CDR2 SASEGT. The CDR3 is made up of 13 amino acids. CDR3 in amino acids: CASRRSHTGELFF. The CDR3 DNA is TGTGCCAGCAGGAGAAGTCACACCGGGGAGCTGTTTTTT.